This T cell receptor (beta chain) was recovered during a study (dated by TCRdb to about 2016). Of note for this clonotype: This receptor's antigen is unknown. Base qualities are not provided; no much larger clone lies one nucleotide away.

The method behind the library was RT-PCR. The data were produced on an Illumina MiSeq. TCRdb cleaned the public reads at Q25 with fastp, built clones with MiXCR and kept in-frame beta chains. Under each unique CDR3 protein, matching rows form one entry showing the most common genes and DNA. Within this sample are almost 700,000 distinct CDR3 sequences, with around 14% of them counted one time only. The ten most abundant clones make up roughly 3.9% of the sample. As encoded in the germline V gene, CDR1 is SGDLS while CDR2 is YYNGEE. The CDR3 measures 16 amino acids from cysteine to phenylalanine. CDR3 DNA only is kept here, 48 bases in frame from base 1. For this chain, trimming is 3 bases at the V end and 8 bases at the J end, and the number of junction bases without a gene match is 11.

The sample was memory CD4+ T cells from blood. The TCR was taken from a female donor in good health, serving as a healthy control. The chain is encoded by TRBV9 joined to TRBJ1-4, and TRBD1 matches 9 of the central bases. The nucleotide sequence reads as follows: TGTGCCAGCAGCGCTACCGGAGGGACAGGGACGGAAAAACTGTTTTTT. It codes for CASSATGGTGTEKLFF. Joined to the reference TRBV9 and TRBJ1-4 proteins, this CDR3 gives the full variable domain: DSGVTQTPKHLITATGQRVTLRCSPRSGDLSVYWYQQSLDQGLQFLIQYYNGEERAKGNILERFSAQQFPDLHSELNLSSLELGDSALYFCASSATGGTGTEKLFFGSGTQLSVL.